This T cell receptor (beta chain) was identified during a study of CD8 T cells in ankylosing spondylitis. In regard to this clonotype: Antigen unknown.

Study conclusions and caveats: Typical of ankylosing spondylitis blood, it appeared, was a TCR beta motif of under 10 highly homologous variants. Disease-linked clones were found to be CD8+ and relatively rare in peripheral blood.

TCRdb redid the calling of the 5' RACE reads with MiXCR, one entry per CDR3 protein. The table lists 250,000 or so distinct CDR3 sequences, around a tenth of them singletons. Trimming shortened V by 4 bases and J by 4 bases, and 13 bases separated the two germline ends. This CDR3 is built from 14 residues. Per germline, CDR1 SGHAT and CDR2 FQNNGV. This rearrangement joins TRBV11-2 to TRBJ2-5; weak D call: TRBD2 (6 bases). The sample taken for sequencing was blood, either unsorted or a sorted T cell fraction (not recorded which). The clonotype originates from a male donor with ankylosing spondylitis or in good health (not recorded which). CDR3 nucleotides: TGTGCCAGCAGCTCACAACTCGGGAGAGAGACCCAGTACTTC. This encodes CASSSQLGRETQYF.